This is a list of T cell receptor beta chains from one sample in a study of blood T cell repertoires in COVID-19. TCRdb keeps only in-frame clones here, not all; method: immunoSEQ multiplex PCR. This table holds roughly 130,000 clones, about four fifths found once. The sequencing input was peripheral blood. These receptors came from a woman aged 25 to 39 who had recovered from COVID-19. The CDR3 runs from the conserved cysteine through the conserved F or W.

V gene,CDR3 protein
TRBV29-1,CSAKTGFAYEQYF
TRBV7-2,CASSLSANNEQFF
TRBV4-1,CASSQRPGEDGNEQFF
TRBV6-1,CASSARQGADNSPLHF
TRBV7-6,CASSSGQGSTDTQYF
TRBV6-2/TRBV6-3,CASSHRDPGAKNIQYF
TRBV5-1,CASSEGGSGNTIYF
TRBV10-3,CAITESVGYGYTF
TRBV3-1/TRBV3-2,CASSVLGEDGYTF
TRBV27,CASSRGTGDMNTEAFF
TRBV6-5,CASRRTGQSTDGYTF
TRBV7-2,CASSLSISGNTIYF
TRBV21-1,CASRRAGCNQPQHF
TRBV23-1,CASSARLATAKNIQYF
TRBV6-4,CASKSGQNTEAFF
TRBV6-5,CASSYSAGGGYNEQFF
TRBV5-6,CASSATSGVYTQYF
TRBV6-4,CASSGVQRFNTIYF
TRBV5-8,CASSLGLGLGEQYF
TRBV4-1,CASSQDATSNPSSSSDTQYF
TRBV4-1,CASSQDPGQAAGGYTF
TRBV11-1,CASSSTLNYEQYF
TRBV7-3,CASSLSGRGDEQYF
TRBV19,CASSLGASSYNEQFF
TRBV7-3,CASSLTVGDEQYF